A selection of T cell receptor beta chains follows, all from one sample in a study of shared clonotypes between healthy human individuals. Some clones are missing from TCRdb's copy, which holds only in-frame ones; the method was immunoSEQ multiplex PCR. This sample carries 850,000 to 1,200,000 clones, around 76% of them seen once, and the ten largest clones take 1.4% to 1.5%. Sequencing was carried out using memory CD4+ T cells sorted from blood. The receptors stem from a man between 18 and 29 years old in good health. The CDR3 runs from the conserved cysteine through the conserved F or W. D genes are given only for firm matches. Size is omitted from some rows. Given values are once, few, many or a class for expanded clones.

J gene,V gene,clone size,D gene,CDR3 DNA,CDR3 protein
TRBJ2-3,TRBV10-1,few,.,TGCGCCAGCAGTGAGTCCGCAAGCACAGATACGCAGTATTTT,CASSESASTDTQYF
TRBJ2-7,TRBV5-1,.,TRBD2,TGCGCCAGCAGCCCCTTAGCGGGGTCTTCCTACGAGCAGTACTTC,CASSPLAGSSYEQYF
TRBJ1-2,TRBV18,.,.,TGTGCCAGCTCACCACCAGTCAGAAACTATGGCTACACCTTC,CASSPPVRNYGYTF
TRBJ2-1,TRBV21-1,.,.,TGTGCCAGCAACAACTGGGCCAATGAGCAGTTCTTC,CASNNWANEQFF
TRBJ2-2,TRBV6-5,few,TRBD1,TGTGCCAGCAGGTGGACAGGGAACACCGGGGAGCTGTTTTTT,CASRWTGNTGELFF
TRBJ2-3,TRBV6-5,.,.,TGTGCCAGCACGGGGAGAGAAACGCAGTATTTT,CASTGRETQYF
TRBJ2-3,TRBV9,once,.,TGTGCCAGCAGCGCCCAACTAGCTGGAAGCACAGATACGCAGTATTTT,CASSAQLAGSTDTQYF
TRBJ2-5,TRBV27,.,.,TGTGCCAGCAGTTTATCTCTAGCCGTGTCAGAGACCCAGTACTTC,CASSLSLAVSETQYF
TRBJ1-1,TRBV6-6,.,.,TGTGCCAGCAGTTCGCAGGCCTTCGGCACTGAAGCTTTCTTT,CASSSQAFGTEAFF
TRBJ1-2,TRBV30,.,.,TGTGCCTGGCGCAGAGATCCAGACAACTATGGCTACACCTTC,CAWRRDPDNYGYTF
TRBJ1-4,TRBV5-1,once,.,TGCGCCAGCAGCTTGACAGGGCCCACTAATGAAAAACTGTTTTTT,CASSLTGPTNEKLFF
TRBJ1-2,TRBV6-5,few,TRBD1,TGTGCCAGCAGTATGGACAGGGGGTATGGCTACACCTTC,CASSMDRGYGYTF
TRBJ2-5,TRBV5-1,.,.,TGCGCCAGCAGCCCCGGTGATAGCGGAAGAGAGACCCAGTACTTC,CASSPGDSGRETQYF
TRBJ1-4,TRBV5-1,.,TRBD1,TGCGCCAGCAGCATTTGGGACAGGGGGTCAGCTAATGAAAAACTGTTTTTT,CASSIWDRGSANEKLFF
TRBJ2-2,TRBV7-2,.,TRBD2,TGTGCCAGCAGCTCCCCGACTAGCTTCGGCACCGGGGAGCTGTTTTTT,CASSSPTSFGTGELFF